Listed below are T cell receptor beta chains from one sample, sequenced in a study of blood T cell repertoires in COVID-19. Produced via immunoSEQ multiplex PCR; TCRdb's table is partial and in-frame only. The sample has 95,000 to 130,000 clones, roughly 83% seen once; the top ten hold approximately 2.5%. Material: peripheral blood. These receptors came from a man under 40 with acute or convalescent COVID-19. The CDR3 runs from the conserved cysteine through the conserved F or W. D genes are given only for firm matches. A clone size is listed for some rows: how often the clone was seen (once, few, many), or a class if it is expanded.

TRBV5-6	NA	NA	TRBJ2-5	CASSSFRWAPSLYQETQYF	TGTGCCAGCAGCTCCTTCCGGTGGGCCCCGAGCCTGTACCAAGAGACCCAGTACTTC
TRBV27	TRBD2	NA	TRBJ2-7	CASSFVAGSFEQYF	TGTGCCAGCAGTTTTGTAGCGGGGTCTTTCGAGCAGTACTTC
TRBV4-3	TRBD1	NA	TRBJ1-2	CASSHVGTGDYGYTF	TGCGCCAGCAGCCATGTCGGGACAGGTGATTATGGCTACACCTTC
TRBV7-9	NA	NA	TRBJ1-1	CASSLPGQMNTEAFF	TGTGCCAGCAGCTTACCCGGACAGATGAACACTGAAGCTTTCTTT
TRBV2	NA	NA	TRBJ1-1	CASSADSYTEAFF	TGTGCCAGCAGTGCAGACTCTTACACTGAAGCTTTCTTT
TRBV6-5	TRBD1	NA	TRBJ1-5	CASSYSSGGYQPQHF	TGTGCCAGCAGTTACTCGTCAGGGGGGTATCAGCCCCAGCATTTT
TRBV7-3	TRBD2	NA	TRBJ2-3	CASSFGGETDTQYF	TGTGCCAGCAGCTTCGGGGGGGAGACAGATACGCAGTATTTT
TRBV19	TRBD2	NA	TRBJ2-7	CASSIALAGYEQYF	TGTGCCAGTAGTATTGCGCTAGCGGGGTACGAGCAGTACTTC
TRBV10-1	TRBD2	NA	TRBJ2-1	CASPPSGSSYNEQFF	TGCGCCAGCCCTCCTAGCGGGAGCTCCTACAATGAGCAGTTCTTC
TRBV12-3/TRBV12-4	NA	NA	TRBJ2-3	CASSLRQLDTQYF	TGTGCCAGCAGTTTACGACAGTTAGATACGCAGTATTTT
TRBV19	NA	NA	TRBJ2-3	CASSWRGLFPGDTQYF	TGTGCCAGTAGTTGGCGGGGGCTGTTTCCGGGGGATACGCAGTATTTT
TRBV11-2	TRBD2	NA	TRBJ2-1	CASRGTGTTNNEQFF	TGTGCCAGCAGAGGGACCGGGACTACCAACAATGAGCAGTTCTTC
TRBV19	NA	NA	TRBJ2-7	CASSIQGPRSYEQYF	TGTGCCAGTAGTATCCAGGGGCCACGGAGCTACGAGCAGTACTTC
TRBV5-6	NA	NA	TRBJ2-6	CATLSSGANVLTF	TGTGCCACCCTATCTTCTGGGGCCAACGTCCTGACTTTC
TRBV29-1	NA	NA	TRBJ2-4	CSVTGSQTKNIQYF	TGCAGCGTGACCGGGAGCCAGACCAAAAACATTCAGTACTTC
TRBV7-3	TRBD1	NA	TRBJ1-1	CASSLTGIREAFF	TGTGCCAGCAGCTTGACAGGGATCCGAGAAGCTTTCTTT
TRBV9	TRBD1	NA	TRBJ2-7	CASSVGPTGGTYEQYF	TGTGCCAGCAGCGTAGGTCCGACAGGGGGAACCTACGAGCAGTACTTC
TRBV5-1	TRBD1	NA	TRBJ2-1	CASSVGDRIYNEQFF	TGCGCCAGCAGCGTAGGGGACAGGATTTACAATGAGCAGTTCTTC
TRBV4-1	NA	NA	TRBJ1-1	CASSQELRDTEAFF	TGCGCCAGCAGCCAAGAGTTGCGGGACACTGAAGCTTTCTTT
TRBV11-2	NA	NA	TRBJ2-5	CASSPLREASQETQYF	TGTGCCAGCAGCCCGCTCAGGGAGGCAAGCCAAGAGACCCAGTACTTC
TRBV12-3/TRBV12-4	NA	NA	TRBJ2-4	CASSYSTSIQYF	TGTGCCAGCAGTTATTCGACTAGCATTCAGTACTTC
TRBV5-6	NA	NA	TRBJ1-4	CASSSREELYEKLFF	TGTGCCAGCAGCTCCCGGGAGGAACTATACGAAAAACTGTTTTTT
TRBV7-5	NA	NA	TRBJ2-5	CARSLLQPNTPETDRRPTQETQYF	TGTGCCAGAAGCTTATTACAACCCAACACGCCGGAAACCGACAGGCGACCAACCCAAGAGACCCAGTACTTC
TRBV13	TRBD1	NA	TRBJ2-7	CASSFWGQGHEQYF	TGTGCCAGCAGCTTTTGGGGACAGGGCCACGAGCAGTACTTC
TRBV30	TRBD1	NA	TRBJ1-1	CAWSVPGTANTEAFF	TGTGCCTGGAGTGTACCCGGGACAGCTAACACTGAAGCTTTCTTT
TRBV3-1/TRBV3-2	NA	NA	TRBJ1-2	CASSHLGTEHYGYTF	TGTGCCAGCAGCCACCTCGGAACAGAGCACTATGGCTACACCTTC
TRBV6-2/TRBV6-3	NA	few	TRBJ1-1	CASSRDTGTEAFF	TGTGCCAGCAGCCGGGACACGGGCACTGAAGCTTTCTTT
TRBV10-3	TRBD2	NA	TRBJ2-3	CAISDISGTSGIYSTDTQYF	TGTGCCATCAGTGATATCTCCGGGACTAGCGGTATTTATAGCACAGATACGCAGTATTTT
TRBV3-1/TRBV3-2	NA	NA	TRBJ1-5	CASSRGTLNQPQHF	TGTGCCAGCAGCCGTGGGACACTAAATCAGCCCCAGCATTTT